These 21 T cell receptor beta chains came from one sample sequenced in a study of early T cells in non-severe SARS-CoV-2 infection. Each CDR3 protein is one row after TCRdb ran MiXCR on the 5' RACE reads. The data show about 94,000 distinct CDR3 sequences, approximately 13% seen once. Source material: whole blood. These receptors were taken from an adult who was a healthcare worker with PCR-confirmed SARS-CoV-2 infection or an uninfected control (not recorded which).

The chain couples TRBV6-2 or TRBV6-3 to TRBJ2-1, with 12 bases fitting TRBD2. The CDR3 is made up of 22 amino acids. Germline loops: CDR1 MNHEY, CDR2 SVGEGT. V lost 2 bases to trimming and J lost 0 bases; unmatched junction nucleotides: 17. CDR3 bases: TGTGCCAGCAGTTACGTCCCAGCTAGCGGGGGGGTTATGCCGAGCTCCTACAATGAGCAGTTCTTC. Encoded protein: CASSYVPASGGVMPSSYNEQFF.

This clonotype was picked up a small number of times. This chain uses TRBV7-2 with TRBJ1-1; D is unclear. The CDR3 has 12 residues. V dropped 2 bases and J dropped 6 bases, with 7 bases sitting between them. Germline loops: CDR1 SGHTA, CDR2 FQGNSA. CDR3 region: CASSLWEAEAFF. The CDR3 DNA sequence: TGTGCCAGCAGCTTATGGGAGGCTGAAGCTTTCTTT.

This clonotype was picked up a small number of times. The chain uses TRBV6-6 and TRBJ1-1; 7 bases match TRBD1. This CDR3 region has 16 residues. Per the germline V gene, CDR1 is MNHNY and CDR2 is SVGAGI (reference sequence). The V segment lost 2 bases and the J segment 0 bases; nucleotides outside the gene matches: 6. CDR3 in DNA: TGTGCCAGCAGTTACAGGGGCAGGGGGTTGAACACTGAAGCTTTCTTT. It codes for CASSYRGRGLNTEAFF.

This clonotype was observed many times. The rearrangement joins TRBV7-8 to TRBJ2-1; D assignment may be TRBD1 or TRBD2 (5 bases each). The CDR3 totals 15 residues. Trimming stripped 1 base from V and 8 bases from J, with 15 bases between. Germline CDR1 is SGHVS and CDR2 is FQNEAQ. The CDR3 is CASSLGPGLTDEQFF. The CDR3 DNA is TGTGCCAGCAGCTTAGGACCGGGGCTAACGGATGAGCAGTTCTTC.

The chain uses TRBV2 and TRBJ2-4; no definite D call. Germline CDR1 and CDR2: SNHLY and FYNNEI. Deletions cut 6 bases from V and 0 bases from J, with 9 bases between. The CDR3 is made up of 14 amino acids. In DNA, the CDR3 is TGTGCCAGCAGGGACCCGCTAGCCAAAAACATTCAGTACTTC. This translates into CASRDPLAKNIQYF.

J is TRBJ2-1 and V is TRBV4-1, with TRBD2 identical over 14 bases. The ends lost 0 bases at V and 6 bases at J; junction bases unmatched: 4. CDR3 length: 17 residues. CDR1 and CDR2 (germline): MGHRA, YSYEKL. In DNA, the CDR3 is TGCGCCAGCAGCCAAGAGACTAGCGGGGGGGCTTTCAATGAGCAGTTCTTC. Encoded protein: CASSQETSGGAFNEQFF.

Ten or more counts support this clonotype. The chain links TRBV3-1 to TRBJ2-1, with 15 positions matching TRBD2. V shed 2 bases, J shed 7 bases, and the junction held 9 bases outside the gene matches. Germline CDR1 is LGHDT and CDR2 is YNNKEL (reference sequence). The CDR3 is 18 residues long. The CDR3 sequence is CASSQPLGLAGGKNEQFF. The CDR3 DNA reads TGTGCCAGCAGCCAACCCCTGGGACTAGCGGGGGGAAAAAATGAGCAGTTCTTC.

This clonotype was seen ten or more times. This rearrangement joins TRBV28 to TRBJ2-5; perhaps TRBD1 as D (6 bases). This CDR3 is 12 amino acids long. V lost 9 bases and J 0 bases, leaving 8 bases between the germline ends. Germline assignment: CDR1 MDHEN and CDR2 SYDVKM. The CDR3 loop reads CASGTHQETQYF. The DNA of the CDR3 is TGTGCCAGTGGGACACACCAAGAGACCCAGTACTTC.

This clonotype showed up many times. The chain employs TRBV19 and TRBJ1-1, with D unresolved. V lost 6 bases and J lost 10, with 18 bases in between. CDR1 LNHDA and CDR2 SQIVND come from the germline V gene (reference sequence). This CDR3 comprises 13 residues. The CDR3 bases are TGTGCCAGTAGCCCATTCAACCCGCCGCGAGCTTTCTTT. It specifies CASSPFNPPRAFF.

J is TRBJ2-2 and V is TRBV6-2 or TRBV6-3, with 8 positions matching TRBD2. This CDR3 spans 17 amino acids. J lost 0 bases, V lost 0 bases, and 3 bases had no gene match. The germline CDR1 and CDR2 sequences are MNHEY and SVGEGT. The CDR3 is CASSYSSGGTNTGELFF. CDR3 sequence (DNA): TGTGCCAGCAGTTACTCGTCGGGGGGGACGAACACCGGGGAGCTGTTTTTT.

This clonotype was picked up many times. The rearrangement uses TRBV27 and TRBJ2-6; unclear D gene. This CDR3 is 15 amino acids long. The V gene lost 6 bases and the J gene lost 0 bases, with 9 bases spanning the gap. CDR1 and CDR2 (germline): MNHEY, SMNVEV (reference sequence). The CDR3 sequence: CASRAPSSGANVLTF. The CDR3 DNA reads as TGTGCCAGCAGGGCTCCGAGCTCTGGGGCCAACGTCCTGACTTTC.

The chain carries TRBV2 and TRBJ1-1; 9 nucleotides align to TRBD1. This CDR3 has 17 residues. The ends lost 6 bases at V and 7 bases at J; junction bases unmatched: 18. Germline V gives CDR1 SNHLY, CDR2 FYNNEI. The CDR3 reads CASSYLGLGQGQNEAFF. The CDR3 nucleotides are TGTGCCAGCAGCTACTTGGGTTTGGGACAGGGTCAAAATGAAGCTTTCTTT.

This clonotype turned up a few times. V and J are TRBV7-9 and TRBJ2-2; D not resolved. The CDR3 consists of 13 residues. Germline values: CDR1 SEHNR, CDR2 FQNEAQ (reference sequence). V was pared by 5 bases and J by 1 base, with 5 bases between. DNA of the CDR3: TGTGCCAGCAGCCCAGTGAACACCGGGGAGCTGTTTTTT. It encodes CASSPVNTGELFF.

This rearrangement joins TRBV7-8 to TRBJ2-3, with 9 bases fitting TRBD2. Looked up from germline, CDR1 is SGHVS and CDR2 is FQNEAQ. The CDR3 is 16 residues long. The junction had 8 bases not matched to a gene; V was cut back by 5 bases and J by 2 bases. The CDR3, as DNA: TGTGCCAGCAGCCGTAATAGCGGGGGCCTCACAGATACGCAGTATTTT. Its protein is CASSRNSGGLTDTQYF.

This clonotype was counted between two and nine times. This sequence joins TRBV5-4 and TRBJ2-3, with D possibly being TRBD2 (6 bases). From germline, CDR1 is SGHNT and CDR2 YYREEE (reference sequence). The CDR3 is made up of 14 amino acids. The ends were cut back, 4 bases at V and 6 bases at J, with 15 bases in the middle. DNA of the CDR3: TGTGCCAGCAGCGACAAGGGACTGGGGGATACGCAGTATTTT. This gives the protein CASSDKGLGDTQYF.

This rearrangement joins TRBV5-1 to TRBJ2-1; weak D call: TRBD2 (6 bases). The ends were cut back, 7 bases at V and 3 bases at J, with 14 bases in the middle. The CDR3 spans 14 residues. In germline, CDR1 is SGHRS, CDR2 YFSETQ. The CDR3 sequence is CASAPGEGYNEQFF. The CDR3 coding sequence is TGCGCCAGCGCCCCGGGGGAAGGCTACAATGAGCAGTTCTTC.

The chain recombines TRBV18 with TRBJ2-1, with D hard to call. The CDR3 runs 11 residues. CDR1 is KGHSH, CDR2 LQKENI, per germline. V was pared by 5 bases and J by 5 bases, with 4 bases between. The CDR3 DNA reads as TGTGCCAGCTCATCCCACAATGAGCAGTTCTTC. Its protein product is CASSSHNEQFF.

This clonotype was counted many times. This CDR3 reads CSARQINSPLHF. CDR3 DNA sequence: TGCAGTGCTAGACAGATTAATTCACCCCTCCACTTT. V and J are TRBV20-1 and TRBJ1-6; D unresolved. Germline V gene data show CDR1 as DFQATT and CDR2 as SNEGSKA (reference sequence). The CDR3 covers 12 residues. Trimming removed 2 bases at V and 6 bases at J, with 5 bases between.

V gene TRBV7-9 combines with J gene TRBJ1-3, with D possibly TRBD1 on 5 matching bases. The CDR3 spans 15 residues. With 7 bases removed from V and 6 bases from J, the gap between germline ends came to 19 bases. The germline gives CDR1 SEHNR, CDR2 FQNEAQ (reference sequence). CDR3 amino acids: CASILGWGAENTIYF. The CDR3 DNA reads TGTGCCAGCATCCTGGGATGGGGCGCTGAAAACACCATATATTTT.

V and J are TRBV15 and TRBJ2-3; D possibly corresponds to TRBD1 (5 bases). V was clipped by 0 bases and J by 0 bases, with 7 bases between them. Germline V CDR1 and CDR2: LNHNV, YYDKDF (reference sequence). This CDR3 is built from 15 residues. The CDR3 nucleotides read TGTGCCACCAGCAGAGATGGGGCTAGCACAGATACGCAGTATTTT. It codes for CATSRDGASTDTQYF.

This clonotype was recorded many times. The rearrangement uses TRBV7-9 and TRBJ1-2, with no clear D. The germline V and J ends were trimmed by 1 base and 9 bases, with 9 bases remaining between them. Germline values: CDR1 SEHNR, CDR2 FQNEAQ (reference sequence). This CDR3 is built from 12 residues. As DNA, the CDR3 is TGTGCCAGCAGCTTAGAAGGGCGGAGCTACACCTTC. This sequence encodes CASSLEGRSYTF.